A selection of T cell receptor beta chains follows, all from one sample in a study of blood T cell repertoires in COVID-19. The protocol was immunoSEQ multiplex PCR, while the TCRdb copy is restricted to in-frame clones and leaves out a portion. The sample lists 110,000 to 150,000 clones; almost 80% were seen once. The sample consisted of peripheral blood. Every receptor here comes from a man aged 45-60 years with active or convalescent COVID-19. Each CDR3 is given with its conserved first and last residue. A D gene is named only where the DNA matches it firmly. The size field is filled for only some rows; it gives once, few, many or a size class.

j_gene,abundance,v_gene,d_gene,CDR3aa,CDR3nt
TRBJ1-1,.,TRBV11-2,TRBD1,CASSFSGTENTEAFF,TGTGCCAGCAGCTTTTCTGGGACAGAAAACACTGAAGCTTTCTTT
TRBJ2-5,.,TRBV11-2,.,CASSYGSQETQYF,TGTGCCAGCAGCTACGGGAGTCAAGAGACCCAGTACTTC
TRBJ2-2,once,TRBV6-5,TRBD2,CASSLTSSGELFF,TGTGCCAGCAGTTTGACTAGCTCCGGGGAGCTGTTTTTT
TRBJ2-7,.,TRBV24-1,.,CATSPGRVAEQYF,TGTGCCACCAGTCCCGGCAGGGTAGCCGAGCAGTACTTC
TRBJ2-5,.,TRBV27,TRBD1,CASSRGQVPGETQYF,TGTGCCAGCAGCCGTGGACAGGTCCCAGGGGAGACCCAGTACTTC
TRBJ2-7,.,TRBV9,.,CASSVSTVSSYEQYF,TGTGCCAGCAGCGTGTCGACAGTCAGCTCCTACGAGCAGTACTTC
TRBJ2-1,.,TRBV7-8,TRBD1,CASSLAGQGMGEQFF,TGTGCCAGCAGCTTAGCGGGACAGGGGATGGGTGAGCAGTTCTTC
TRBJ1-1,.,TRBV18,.,CASSPLVVAAEAFF,TGTGCCAGCTCACCATTGGTCGTGGCTGCTGAAGCTTTCTTT
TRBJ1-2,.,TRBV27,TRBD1,CASSFTGTGGALTNYGYTF,TGTGCCAGCAGTTTTACCGGGACAGGGGGTGCTCTTACTAACTATGGCTACACCTTC
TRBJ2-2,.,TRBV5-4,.,CASSFAGQAGELFF,TGTGCCAGCAGCTTCGCAGGTCAGGCCGGGGAGCTGTTTTTT
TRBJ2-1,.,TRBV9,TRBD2,CASSVTSGSFHEQFF,TGTGCCAGCAGCGTAACTAGCGGGAGTTTCCATGAGCAGTTCTTC
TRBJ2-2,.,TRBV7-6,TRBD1,CASSYRQGAGGELFF,TGTGCCAGCAGCTACCGACAGGGGGCGGGCGGGGAGCTGTTTTTT
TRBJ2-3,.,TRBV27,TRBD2,CASRLWTSLTDTQYF,TGTGCCAGCAGACTCTGGACTAGCCTCACAGATACGCAGTATTTT
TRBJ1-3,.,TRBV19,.,CASSKTVSSGNTIYF,TGTGCCAGTAGCAAGACTGTTAGCTCTGGAAACACCATATATTTT
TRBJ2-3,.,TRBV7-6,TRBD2,CASSLGGLSPDTQYF,TGTGCCAGCAGCTTAGGGGGACTAAGCCCAGATACGCAGTATTTT
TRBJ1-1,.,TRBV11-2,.,CASSFNGRGTEAFF,TGTGCCAGCAGCTTCAACGGTCGAGGGACTGAAGCTTTCTTT
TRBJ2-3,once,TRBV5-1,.,CASRESGVRTDTQYF,TGCGCCAGCAGGGAATCGGGGGTGCGCACAGATACGCAGTATTTT
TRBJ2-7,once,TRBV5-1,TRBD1,CASSLGQGSEQYF,TGCGCCAGCAGCTTGGGACAGGGGTCCGAGCAGTACTTC
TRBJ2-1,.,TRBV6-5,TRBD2,CASSYPAGTRGNEQFF,TGTGCCAGCAGTTACCCAGCCGGGACTAGGGGGAATGAGCAGTTCTTC
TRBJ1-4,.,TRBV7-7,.,CASSPEGGSEKLFF,TGTGCCAGCAGTCCAGAGGGAGGGTCTGAAAAACTGTTTTTT
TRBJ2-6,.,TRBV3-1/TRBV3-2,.,CASSQVLGSRHSGANVLTF,TGTGCCAGCAGCCAAGTTTTGGGCAGCCGCCACTCTGGGGCCAACGTCCTGACTTTC
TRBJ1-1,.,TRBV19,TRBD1,CASSKVGAGGYGTEAFF,TGTGCCAGTAGTAAGGTGGGAGCAGGGGGCTACGGTACTGAAGCTTTCTTT
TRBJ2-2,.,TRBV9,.,CASSTGATGELFF,TGTGCCAGCAGCACTGGAGCCACCGGGGAGCTGTTTTTT
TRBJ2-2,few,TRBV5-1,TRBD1,CASNLDRGTGELFF,TGCGCCAGCAACTTGGACAGGGGCACCGGGGAGCTGTTTTTT
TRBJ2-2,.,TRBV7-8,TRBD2,CASSLAGLAVYTGELFF,TGTGCCAGCAGCTTAGCGGGACTAGCAGTTTACACCGGGGAGCTGTTTTTT
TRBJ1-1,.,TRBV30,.,CAWSPRVTEAFF,TGTGCCTGGAGTCCCAGGGTCACTGAAGCTTTCTTT
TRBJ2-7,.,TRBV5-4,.,CASSPGTPSREQYF,TGTGCCAGCAGCCCCGGGACTCCGTCTCGAGAGCAGTACTTC
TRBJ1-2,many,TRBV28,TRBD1,CASSPPTGWFENYGYTF,TGTGCCAGCAGTCCTCCGACAGGGTGGTTCGAGAACTATGGCTACACCTTC
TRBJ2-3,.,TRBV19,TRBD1,CASSWDSGSTDTQYF,TGTGCCAGTAGTTGGGACAGTGGTAGCACAGATACGCAGTATTTT
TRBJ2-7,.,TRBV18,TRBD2,CASSLAGAIYEQYF,TGTGCCAGCTCACTAGCGGGAGCGATTTACGAGCAGTACTTC
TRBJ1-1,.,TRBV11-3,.,CASSLGGMNTEAFF,TGTGCCAGCAGCTTGGGCGGGATGAACACTGAAGCTTTCTTT
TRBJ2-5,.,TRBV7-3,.,CASSLNGRKETQYF,TGTGCCAGCAGCTTAAACGGGAGAAAAGAGACCCAGTACTTC